One sample yielded the 9 T cell receptor beta chains listed below, sequenced in a study of T-cell reconstitution after alpha-beta-depleted transplantation in children. As it was prepared, the TCRbeta library received unique molecular identifiers. TCRdb re-called the PCR reads through MiXCR, storing one row per CDR3 protein. The sample yields some 600,000 distinct CDR3 sequences, 10% to 15% seen once. The specimen comprised PBMCs, mostly from graft donor cells, sampled 360 days after TCRalphabeta/CD19-depleted stem cell transplant. The receptors were sampled from a male patient between 10 and 17 years old who had a stem cell transplant for acute myeloid leukemia, so the T cells may come from the graft donor.

This clonotype has more than one count but fewer than ten. The V gene is TRBV5-1, the J gene TRBJ2-7; 10 bases fit TRBD2. Germline V gene sequence: CDR1 SGHRS, CDR2 YFSETQ. The length of the CDR3 is 17 residues. J was trimmed by 3 bases and V by 1 base; bases with no gene match: 10. The CDR3: CASSLFPQGLAFYEQYF. The CDR3 DNA reads TGCGCCAGCAGCTTGTTCCCCCAGGGACTAGCGTTCTACGAGCAGTACTTC.

This clonotype was detected only a few times. V usage is TRBV18 and J usage is TRBJ2-1; 7 nucleotides match TRBD2. The CDR3 runs to 16 residues. CDR1 is KGHSH, CDR2 LQKENI, per germline. V lost 3 bases, J lost 5 bases, and 10 bases stayed unmatched. CDR3 nucleotide sequence: TGTGCCAGCTCACCGGGGCGGGAGCTCGGAAACAATGAGCAGTTCTTC. This gives the protein CASSPGRELGNNEQFF.

The V and J genes are TRBV7-9 and TRBJ2-7; 10 nucleotides line up with TRBD1. The CDR3 is made up of 15 amino acids. CDR1 is SEHNR, CDR2 FQNEAQ, per germline (reference sequence). The V and J ends lost 5 bases and 3 bases, in that order; junction bases with no gene match: 7. CDR3 DNA sequence: TGTGCCAGCAGCATCTCGACAGGGGGCGTCTACGAGCAGTACTTC. It is translated as CASSISTGGVYEQYF.

The sample holds a few counts of this clonotype. The chain has TRBV14 and TRBJ2-5, with D perhaps matching TRBD1 (6 bases). Between the trimmed V and J ends, which lost 0 bases and 4 bases, there was a span of 9 bases. Germline V gene sequence: CDR1 SGHDN, CDR2 FVKESK. The CDR3 covers 14 residues. For the CDR3, the DNA is TGTGCCAGCAGCCAAGATACAGGGCCAGAGACCCAGTACTTC. Residues: CASSQDTGPETQYF.

This clonotype occurred many times. The chain carries TRBV29-1 and TRBJ2-3; D gene unclear. The CDR3 has 11 amino acids. V was pared by 7 bases and J by 6 bases, with 11 bases between. Germline CDR1 is SQVTM and CDR2 is ANQGSEA. The CDR3 spells CSALSVDTQYF. For the CDR3, the DNA is TGCAGCGCTCTTAGTGTGGATACGCAGTATTTT.

This clonotype has more than one count but fewer than ten. V and J are TRBV11-3 and TRBJ2-5, with D hard to call. This CDR3 is built from 14 residues. Germline V gene lookup returns CDR1 SGHNT and CDR2 YENEEA. The germline V and J ends were trimmed by 4 bases and 2 bases, with 11 bases remaining between them. This CDR3 is CASSSSFGQETQYF. CDR3 sequence (DNA): TGTGCCAGCAGCTCAAGTTTCGGTCAAGAGACCCAGTACTTC.

In this sample, this clonotype turned up a few times. The chain employs TRBV10-3 and TRBJ2-1; 11 bases fit TRBD2. Germline V gene sequence: CDR1 ENHRY, CDR2 SYGVKD. The V and J ends lost 4 bases and 7 bases, in that order; junction bases with no gene match: 6. The CDR3 has 15 residues. CDR3 coding DNA: TGTGCCATCAGTGCGGAACTAGCGGGAGTAAATGAGCAGTTCTTC. Its protein is CAISAELAGVNEQFF.

The sample holds a few counts of this clonotype. The V and J genes are TRBV6-1 and TRBJ2-1; D possibly uses TRBD1 or TRBD2 (7 bases each). Germline CDR1 is MNHNS and CDR2 is SASEGT. The CDR3 has 16 residues. V lost 7 bases and J lost 2, with 18 bases in between. CDR3 protein: CASTPLRGGTYNEQFF. In nucleotides, the CDR3 is TGTGCCAGCACCCCCCTCAGGGGGGGCACCTACAATGAGCAGTTCTTC.

The CDR3 region has the DNA TGCGCCAGCAGCTCCCCGGGGGAAGAGACCCAGTACTTC. It codes for CASSSPGEETQYF. The rearrangement uses TRBV5-1 and TRBJ2-5; tentative D call: TRBD2 (6 bases). The CDR3 is 13 amino acids. V lost 3 bases, J lost 3 bases, and 9 bases lay in between. The germline gives CDR1 SGHRS, CDR2 YFSETQ.